The subject of this entry is one TCR beta chain. This sample stems from a study of shared clonotypes between healthy human individuals. Each replicate PCR on the sorted subsets used roughly 190 ng DNA (around 30,000 T cell genomes). Sequencing was performed with immunoSEQ multiplex PCR; in TCRdb, only in-frame clones are kept and a portion is missing. The data contain about 710,000 clones, 55% to 85% of them singletons. This CDR3 comprises 11 residues. CDR1 is MNHNS, CDR2 SASEGT, per germline. Trimming stripped 7 bases from V and 3 bases from J, with 7 bases between. This clonotype originated in a woman aged 30 to 39 in good health. The specimen sequenced was memory CD4+ T cells sorted from blood. Subset specified: CD45RA-negative fraction. The V call is TRBV6-1, the J call TRBJ2-7; D is uncertain. In DNA, the CDR3 is TGTGCCAGCACTGTCAGCTACGAGCAGTACTTC. Its protein is CASTVSYEQYF.